The present TCR beta chain was sequenced within a study of a mutant IDH1 vaccine in newly diagnosed glioma. Overall study context: The initiation of vaccination occurred 4-6 weeks after radiotherapy alone, or with temozolomide cycles. Patients previously underwent radiotherapy, temozolomide, or both, and most underwent both.

The time point denotes: week 11, during vaccination. The study gave 300 ug of mutant IDH1 20-mer peptide per vaccine dose, with topical imiquimod. The germline CDR1 and CDR2 sequences are MNHEY and SMNVEV (reference sequence). After removal of 5 bases from V and 6 bases from J, the junction contained 7 bases not matched to a gene. This CDR3 comprises 14 residues. About this clone itself: The antigen remains unidentified.

Assay used: immunoSEQ multiplex PCR; TCRdb lists only in-frame clones, some missing. The repertoire holds about 31,000 clones, around 78% seen once, with around 25% in the top ten. The chain couples TRBV27 to TRBJ1-2; 9 bases line up with TRBD1. This clonotype was obtained from a young man with glioma. Material: PBMCs, obtained from a glioma patient whose treatment included an IDH1 peptide vaccine. CDR3 sequence (DNA): TGTGCCAGCAGTCCACGGGGACAGGGCCATGGCTACACCTTC. Translated: CASSPRGQGHGYTF.